This TCR beta chain was observed in a study of CD8 T cells in ankylosing spondylitis. Study findings and constraints: Within ankylosing spondylitis blood, a TCR beta motif made up of eight highly homologous variants appeared to be characteristic. Reportedly, disease-linked clones are significantly enriched in ankylosing spondylitis patients' matched synovial fluid. Previous work reported some of these motif variants in the synovial fluid and blood of reactive arthritis.

The germline V gene has CDR1 LGHDT and CDR2 YNNKEL (reference sequence). V was shortened by 4 bases and J by 4 bases, with 10 bases between the two germline ends. This CDR3 spans 14 amino acids. Quantitative 5'-RACE with molecular barcodes was used to make the TCR beta libraries. TCRdb re-called the 5' RACE reads through MiXCR, storing one row per CDR3 protein. The sample has about 450,000 distinct CDR3 sequences; roughly 26% are singletons. This clonotype was recorded a few times. What it binds is not known. The chain combines TRBV3-1 with TRBJ2-2, with D perhaps TRBD2 (5 bases). The TCR sequence derives from a male donor with ankylosing spondylitis. Sequencing was done on a sample of blood, either unsorted or a sorted T cell fraction (not recorded which). The DNA of the CDR3 is TGTGCCAGCAGCCTACTAGTCAGCACCGGGGAGCTGTTTTTT. It yields the protein CASSLLVSTGELFF.